This T cell receptor (beta chain) comes out of a study of blood T cells in healthy people across ages. The use of a sample-barcoded 5' primer and a J-beta primer mix characterized a second PCR of 7 to 11 cycles. TCRdb re-called the 5' RACE reads through MiXCR, storing one row per CDR3 protein. Of around 900,000 distinct CDR3 sequences listed, just over 50% are singletons. In this sample, this clonotype turned up a few times. The V and J ends lost 4 bases and 5 bases respectively, with 19 bases between them. The CDR3 spans 15 residues. Germline assignment: CDR1 SGHRS and CDR2 YFSETQ. This sequence joins TRBV5-1 and TRBJ2-7, with D maybe TRBD2 (5 bases). Sample: blood. The origin of this receptor is a woman aged 55 to 70 in good health. The CDR3 sequence: CASSPDARAGNEQYF. CDR3 nucleotide sequence: TGCGCCAGCAGCCCCGACGCCCGCGCGGGCAACGAGCAGTACTTC.